The next 27 T cell receptor beta chains were all read from a single sample in a study of siplizumab effects on memory and regulatory T cells (dated by TCRdb to the late 2010s). The receptor library was made with the immunoSEQ multiplex PCR assay. TCRdb took over this immuneACCESS table, retaining in-frame rearrangements with V and J assigned. Such tables are incomplete; in checked studies, under half of the missing clones stem from an unresolved V gene, and the remainder is unexplained. This sample is represented by tens of thousands of clones; 85% to 95% of them were singletons. 0.3% of the sample rests with the top ten. What was sequenced was non-Treg CD4+ T cells sorted from blood. In light of the paper, this sample's cell subset or site label describes: FACS-sorted unstimulated CD4+ non-regulatory T cells. Every receptor here comes from a human donor in good health.

This clone was observed once. This chain connects TRBV4-2 to TRBJ2-5, with TRBD2 matching over 10 bases. Germline V gene lookup returns CDR1 LGHNA and CDR2 YNFKEQ. This CDR3 is built from 18 residues. After removal of 0 bases from V and 5 bases from J, the junction contained 12 bases not matched to a gene. The chain's CDR3 is CASSQDLGSGRAGETQYF. As DNA, the CDR3 is TGTGCCAGCAGCCAAGATCTAGGGAGCGGGAGGGCCGGGGAGACCCAGTACTTC.

This sequence joins TRBV19 and TRBJ2-7; TRBD1 matches 10 bases. Germline CDR1 is LNHDA and CDR2 is SQIVND (reference sequence). The CDR3 contains 14 residues. The J segment lost 3 bases and the V segment lost 6 bases, leaving 5 bases of the junction unmatched. CDR3 loop: CASSLTGGGYEQYF. In DNA, the CDR3 is TGTGCCAGTAGCTTGACAGGGGGCGGCTACGAGCAGTACTTC.

The chain combines TRBV6-5 with TRBJ1-2; D is perhaps TRBD1 (5 bases). The CDR3 spans 13 residues. V lost 7 bases and J lost 3, with 12 bases in between. CDR1 and CDR2 (germline): MNHEY, SVGAGI. The CDR3, as DNA: TGTGCCAGCAACAAAGCAGGGTACTATGGCTACACCTTC. It yields the protein CASNKAGYYGYTF.

The chain links TRBV5-1 to TRBJ2-1; D ambiguous. The germline CDR1 and CDR2 sequences are SGHRS and YFSETQ. This CDR3 is 13 amino acids long. Trimming removed 5 bases from V and 8 bases from J, with 14 bases in between. This CDR3 reads CASSDGPSDEQFF. The CDR3, as DNA: TGCGCCAGCAGTGACGGCCCCTCGGATGAGCAGTTCTTC.

This clone was observed a single time. J is TRBJ1-2 and V is TRBV7-2, with D unresolved. V was cut by 3 bases and J by 9 bases, with 11 bases left in between. The CDR3 is 12 residues long. In germline, CDR1 is SGHTA, CDR2 FQGNSA. In DNA, the CDR3 is TGTGCCAGCAGCTTCGGCACAGAAAGCTACACCTTC. This translates into CASSFGTESYTF.

The V and J genes are TRBV5-1 and TRBJ1-1; no clear D gene. CDR3 length equals 15 residues. Germline loops: CDR1 SGHRS, CDR2 YFSETQ. Trimming removed 0 bases from V and 6 bases from J, with 15 bases in between. The CDR3 loop is CASSLDGGSPSEAFF. In nucleotides, the CDR3 is TGCGCCAGCAGCTTGGATGGAGGGTCTCCATCTGAAGCTTTCTTT.

The V call is TRBV6-5, the J call TRBJ1-3; D gene uncertain. Germline lookup yields CDR1 MNHEY and CDR2 SVGAGI. There are 14 residues in the CDR3. Trimming pared 4 bases from V and 7 bases from J, leaving 14 bases between. DNA of the CDR3: TGTGCCAGCAGTTTAAGTGCTCCGTTGAACACCATATATTTT. It translates to CASSLSAPLNTIYF.

The chain has TRBV6-6 and TRBJ1-1; the D gene is possibly TRBD1 (5 bases). The CDR3 is made up of 14 amino acids. Germline V gene sequence: CDR1 MNHNY, CDR2 SVGAGI (reference sequence). Between the trimmed V and J ends, which lost 0 bases and 6 bases, there was a span of 11 bases. CDR3 region: CASSYSRGPAEAFF. CDR3 nucleotide sequence: TGTGCCAGCAGTTACTCAAGGGGACCCGCTGAAGCTTTCTTT.

V usage is TRBV19 and J usage is TRBJ2-7, with 12 nucleotides matching TRBD1. Losses at the gene ends were 6 bases for V and 7 bases for J; bases not matched to a gene: 10. This CDR3 spans 15 amino acids. Germline V gene data show CDR1 as LNHDA and CDR2 as SQIVND (reference sequence). CDR3 loop: CASSNSGQGAREQYF. The CDR3 region has the DNA TGTGCCAGTAGCAACTCGGGACAGGGGGCGAGAGAGCAGTACTTC.

The genes are TRBV27 and TRBJ1-1; D uncertain. The CDR3 is made up of 15 amino acids. V was cut by 3 bases and J by 0 bases, with 11 bases left in between. Germline V gene lookup returns CDR1 MNHEY and CDR2 SMNVEV (reference sequence). The CDR3 spells CASSLLGFVNTEAFF. The CDR3 nucleotides read TGTGCCAGCAGTTTGTTGGGCTTCGTGAACACTGAAGCTTTCTTT.

The V gene is TRBV7-9, the J gene TRBJ2-5, with TRBD2 identical over 8 bases. From germline, CDR1 is SEHNR and CDR2 FQNEAQ (reference sequence). The ends lost 5 bases at V and 5 bases at J; junction bases unmatched: 10. The CDR3 is 15 amino acids. The CDR3: CASSPGGVGQETQYF. DNA of the CDR3: TGTGCCAGCAGCCCCGGGGGGGTCGGGCAGGAGACCCAGTACTTC.

The chain links TRBV5-1 to TRBJ2-7; 7 bases align to TRBD1. Germline CDR1 reads SGHRS; CDR2 reads YFSETQ. This CDR3 has 16 amino acids. Trimming cost V 4 bases and J 1 base; bases outside gene matches: 11. The CDR3 region has the DNA TGCGCCAGCAGCAGCTCCACAGGGGCCATGTCCTACGAGCAGTACTTC. It is translated as CASSSSTGAMSYEQYF.

In its sample, this clone was seen once. The chain carries TRBV5-1 and TRBJ1-6; tentatively, D is TRBD1 (6 bases). V was pared by 1 base and J by 9 bases, with 14 bases between. The CDR3 totals 15 residues. Looked up from germline, CDR1 is SGHRS and CDR2 is YFSETQ. The CDR3 DNA sequence: TGCGCCAGCAGCTTGTCCGGGGGCGAGGGTTCACCCCTCCACTTT. Amino acids: CASSLSGGEGSPLHF.

The rearrangement joins TRBV6-1 to TRBJ2-5; D remains ambiguous. CDR3 length: 13 amino acids. Trimming stripped 10 bases from V and 2 bases from J, with 14 bases between. The V gene's germline CDR1 is MNHNS and CDR2 SASEGT. CDR3 in DNA: TGTGCCACATCAATAAGGCAACAAGAGACCCAGTACTTC. Protein sequence: CATSIRQQETQYF.

V usage is TRBV4-1 and J usage is TRBJ1-2; D unclear. This CDR3 is 13 amino acids long. Germline V gene data show CDR1 as MGHRA and CDR2 as YSYEKL. V was shortened by 4 bases and J by 6 bases, with 12 bases between the two germline ends. This CDR3 is CASSPRPEDGYTF. The CDR3, as DNA: TGCGCCAGCAGCCCTAGGCCGGAGGATGGCTACACCTTC.

The J gene is TRBJ2-7, the V gene TRBV7-2; D remains ambiguous. V was shortened by 3 bases and J by 0 bases, with 0 bases between the two germline ends. The CDR3 length is 11 residues. CDR1 is SGHTA, CDR2 FQGNSA, per germline. The CDR3 reads CASSFSYEQYF. CDR3 nucleotides: TGTGCCAGCAGCTTCTCCTACGAGCAGTACTTC. Full variable domain (outside the CDR3, taken from reference TRBV7-2 and TRBJ2-7): GAGVSQSPSNKVTEKGKDVELRCDPISGHTALYWYRQSLGQGLEFLIYFQGNSAPDKSGLPSDRFSAERTGGSVSTLTIQRTQQEDSAVYLCASSFSYEQYFGPGTRLTVT.

This clone was seen a few times. The chain is built from TRBV2 and TRBJ2-5, with 7 bases matching TRBD1. The length of the CDR3 is 14 residues. Germline CDR1 SNHLY, CDR2 FYNNEI. The ends lost 4 bases at V and 5 bases at J; junction bases unmatched: 7. CDR3 in amino acids: CASSATGTVETQYF. The CDR3 nucleotides are TGTGCCAGCAGTGCGACAGGGACAGTGGAGACCCAGTACTTC.

The chain carries TRBV30 and TRBJ1-5; D possibly corresponds to TRBD1 (5 bases). The V gene's germline CDR1 is GTSNPN and CDR2 SVGIG (reference sequence). The germline V and J ends were trimmed by 2 bases and 7 bases, with 15 bases remaining between them. There are 14 residues in the CDR3. The CDR3 reads CAWSQTLSGQPQHF. The CDR3 nucleotides read TGTGCCTGGAGTCAAACTCTATCAGGGCAGCCCCAGCATTTT. Together with reference TRBV30 and TRBJ1-5, the CDR3 gives the full variable domain: SQTIHQWPATLVQPVGSPLSLECTVEGTSNPNLYWYRQAAGRGLQLLFYSVGIGQISSEVPQNLSASRPQDRQFILSSKKLLLSDSGFYLCAWSQTLSGQPQHFGDGTRLSIL.

The rearrangement uses TRBV15 and TRBJ1-1; TRBD1 is a possible D gene (5 bases). Germline V lookup: CDR1 LNHNV, CDR2 YYDKDF (reference sequence). There are 15 residues in the CDR3. The V end lost 5 bases, the J end lost 2 bases, and 15 bases lay between the germline ends. The CDR3 protein is CATSPTGGGNTEAFF. CDR3 coding DNA: TGTGCCACCAGCCCGACGGGGGGAGGAAACACTGAAGCTTTCTTT.

The V and J genes are TRBV19 and TRBJ1-1; 9 positions agree with TRBD1. Germline-derived CDR1 and CDR2 are LNHDA and SQIVND (reference sequence). This CDR3 has 16 amino acids. V shed 6 bases, J shed 0 bases, and the junction held 8 bases outside the gene matches. The CDR3 nucleotides are TGTGCCAGTAGACCGGGACAGGGTAGGCTGAACACTGAAGCTTTCTTT. Its protein product is CASRPGQGRLNTEAFF. Supplemented by reference TRBV19 and TRBJ1-1, the full variable domain reads DGGITQSPKYLFRKEGQNVTLSCEQNLNHDAMYWYRQDPGQGLRLIYYSQIVNDFQKGDIAEGYSVSREKKESFPLTVTSAQKNPTAFYLCASRPGQGRLNTEAFFGQGTRLTVV.

The rearrangement uses TRBV5-4 and TRBJ1-1; the match to TRBD1 covers 9 bases. Germline CDR1 is SGHNT and CDR2 is YYREEE (reference sequence). The CDR3 runs 15 residues. Trimming took 4 bases from V and 6 from J; bases not matched to a gene: 10. CDR3 DNA: TGTGCCAGCAGCGACTTACAGGGGGCAGGGGCTGAAGCTTTCTTT. This translates into CASSDLQGAGAEAFF.

The V and J genes are TRBV9 and TRBJ2-5, with a tentative D call TRBD2 (5 bases). This CDR3 is 15 amino acids long. V was pared by 4 bases and J by 5 bases, with 18 bases between. Germline values: CDR1 SGDLS, CDR2 YYNGEE. The CDR3 DNA sequence: TGTGCCAGCAGCACCCGGGTCGGGAAGGAGGAGACCCAGTACTTC. Its translation: CASSTRVGKEETQYF.

This chain connects TRBV6-4 to TRBJ1-1, with D perhaps matching TRBD1 (5 bases). The CDR3 contains 16 residues. Germline assignment: CDR1 MRHNA and CDR2 SNTAGT. V was trimmed by 8 bases and J by 0 bases, leaving 19 bases between them. CDR3 residues: CASSYPRGTMNTEAFF. Here the CDR3 DNA reads TGTGCCAGCTCTTACCCCCGGGGCACCATGAACACTGAAGCTTTCTTT.

A single count supports this clone. The chain uses TRBV7-6 and TRBJ2-3; D assignment may be TRBD1 or TRBD2 (5 bases each). From germline, CDR1 is SGHVS and CDR2 FNYEAQ. Trimming shortened V by 5 bases and J by 6 bases, and 15 bases separated the two germline ends. The CDR3 contains 14 residues. CDR3: CASSPGTVRDTQYF. As DNA, the CDR3 is TGTGCCAGCAGCCCGGGGACCGTGCGGGATACGCAGTATTTT.

This clone occurred a few times. The V gene is TRBV19, the J gene TRBJ1-2, with 10 bases fitting TRBD1. CDR3 length equals 15 residues. The V segment lost 7 bases and the J segment 0 bases; nucleotides outside the gene matches: 5. The germline V gene has CDR1 LNHDA and CDR2 SQIVND (reference sequence). CDR3: CASTSGTGANYGYTF. The CDR3, as DNA: TGTGCCAGTACTTCCGGGACAGGGGCTAACTATGGCTACACCTTC.

V usage is TRBV14 and J usage is TRBJ1-1, with a weak D call TRBD1 (6 bases). V lost 6 bases and J lost 3, with 11 bases in between. Germline-derived CDR1 and CDR2 are SGHDN and FVKESK. This CDR3 contains 13 residues. CDR3 in DNA: TGTGCCAGCAGTCAGGGGCTGGACACTGAAGCTTTCTTT. It yields the protein CASSQGLDTEAFF.

This chain joins TRBV10-3 and TRBJ2-1, with D perhaps given as TRBD1 or TRBD2 (6 bases each). The CDR3 has 15 amino acids. The germline V gene has CDR1 ENHRY and CDR2 SYGVKD. Trimming took off 9 bases at V and 2 bases at J, with 17 bases between the two ends. Here the CDR3 DNA reads TGTGCCATTAGCACCGGGGGCATCACCTACAATGAGCAGTTCTTC. The encoded protein is CAISTGGITYNEQFF.